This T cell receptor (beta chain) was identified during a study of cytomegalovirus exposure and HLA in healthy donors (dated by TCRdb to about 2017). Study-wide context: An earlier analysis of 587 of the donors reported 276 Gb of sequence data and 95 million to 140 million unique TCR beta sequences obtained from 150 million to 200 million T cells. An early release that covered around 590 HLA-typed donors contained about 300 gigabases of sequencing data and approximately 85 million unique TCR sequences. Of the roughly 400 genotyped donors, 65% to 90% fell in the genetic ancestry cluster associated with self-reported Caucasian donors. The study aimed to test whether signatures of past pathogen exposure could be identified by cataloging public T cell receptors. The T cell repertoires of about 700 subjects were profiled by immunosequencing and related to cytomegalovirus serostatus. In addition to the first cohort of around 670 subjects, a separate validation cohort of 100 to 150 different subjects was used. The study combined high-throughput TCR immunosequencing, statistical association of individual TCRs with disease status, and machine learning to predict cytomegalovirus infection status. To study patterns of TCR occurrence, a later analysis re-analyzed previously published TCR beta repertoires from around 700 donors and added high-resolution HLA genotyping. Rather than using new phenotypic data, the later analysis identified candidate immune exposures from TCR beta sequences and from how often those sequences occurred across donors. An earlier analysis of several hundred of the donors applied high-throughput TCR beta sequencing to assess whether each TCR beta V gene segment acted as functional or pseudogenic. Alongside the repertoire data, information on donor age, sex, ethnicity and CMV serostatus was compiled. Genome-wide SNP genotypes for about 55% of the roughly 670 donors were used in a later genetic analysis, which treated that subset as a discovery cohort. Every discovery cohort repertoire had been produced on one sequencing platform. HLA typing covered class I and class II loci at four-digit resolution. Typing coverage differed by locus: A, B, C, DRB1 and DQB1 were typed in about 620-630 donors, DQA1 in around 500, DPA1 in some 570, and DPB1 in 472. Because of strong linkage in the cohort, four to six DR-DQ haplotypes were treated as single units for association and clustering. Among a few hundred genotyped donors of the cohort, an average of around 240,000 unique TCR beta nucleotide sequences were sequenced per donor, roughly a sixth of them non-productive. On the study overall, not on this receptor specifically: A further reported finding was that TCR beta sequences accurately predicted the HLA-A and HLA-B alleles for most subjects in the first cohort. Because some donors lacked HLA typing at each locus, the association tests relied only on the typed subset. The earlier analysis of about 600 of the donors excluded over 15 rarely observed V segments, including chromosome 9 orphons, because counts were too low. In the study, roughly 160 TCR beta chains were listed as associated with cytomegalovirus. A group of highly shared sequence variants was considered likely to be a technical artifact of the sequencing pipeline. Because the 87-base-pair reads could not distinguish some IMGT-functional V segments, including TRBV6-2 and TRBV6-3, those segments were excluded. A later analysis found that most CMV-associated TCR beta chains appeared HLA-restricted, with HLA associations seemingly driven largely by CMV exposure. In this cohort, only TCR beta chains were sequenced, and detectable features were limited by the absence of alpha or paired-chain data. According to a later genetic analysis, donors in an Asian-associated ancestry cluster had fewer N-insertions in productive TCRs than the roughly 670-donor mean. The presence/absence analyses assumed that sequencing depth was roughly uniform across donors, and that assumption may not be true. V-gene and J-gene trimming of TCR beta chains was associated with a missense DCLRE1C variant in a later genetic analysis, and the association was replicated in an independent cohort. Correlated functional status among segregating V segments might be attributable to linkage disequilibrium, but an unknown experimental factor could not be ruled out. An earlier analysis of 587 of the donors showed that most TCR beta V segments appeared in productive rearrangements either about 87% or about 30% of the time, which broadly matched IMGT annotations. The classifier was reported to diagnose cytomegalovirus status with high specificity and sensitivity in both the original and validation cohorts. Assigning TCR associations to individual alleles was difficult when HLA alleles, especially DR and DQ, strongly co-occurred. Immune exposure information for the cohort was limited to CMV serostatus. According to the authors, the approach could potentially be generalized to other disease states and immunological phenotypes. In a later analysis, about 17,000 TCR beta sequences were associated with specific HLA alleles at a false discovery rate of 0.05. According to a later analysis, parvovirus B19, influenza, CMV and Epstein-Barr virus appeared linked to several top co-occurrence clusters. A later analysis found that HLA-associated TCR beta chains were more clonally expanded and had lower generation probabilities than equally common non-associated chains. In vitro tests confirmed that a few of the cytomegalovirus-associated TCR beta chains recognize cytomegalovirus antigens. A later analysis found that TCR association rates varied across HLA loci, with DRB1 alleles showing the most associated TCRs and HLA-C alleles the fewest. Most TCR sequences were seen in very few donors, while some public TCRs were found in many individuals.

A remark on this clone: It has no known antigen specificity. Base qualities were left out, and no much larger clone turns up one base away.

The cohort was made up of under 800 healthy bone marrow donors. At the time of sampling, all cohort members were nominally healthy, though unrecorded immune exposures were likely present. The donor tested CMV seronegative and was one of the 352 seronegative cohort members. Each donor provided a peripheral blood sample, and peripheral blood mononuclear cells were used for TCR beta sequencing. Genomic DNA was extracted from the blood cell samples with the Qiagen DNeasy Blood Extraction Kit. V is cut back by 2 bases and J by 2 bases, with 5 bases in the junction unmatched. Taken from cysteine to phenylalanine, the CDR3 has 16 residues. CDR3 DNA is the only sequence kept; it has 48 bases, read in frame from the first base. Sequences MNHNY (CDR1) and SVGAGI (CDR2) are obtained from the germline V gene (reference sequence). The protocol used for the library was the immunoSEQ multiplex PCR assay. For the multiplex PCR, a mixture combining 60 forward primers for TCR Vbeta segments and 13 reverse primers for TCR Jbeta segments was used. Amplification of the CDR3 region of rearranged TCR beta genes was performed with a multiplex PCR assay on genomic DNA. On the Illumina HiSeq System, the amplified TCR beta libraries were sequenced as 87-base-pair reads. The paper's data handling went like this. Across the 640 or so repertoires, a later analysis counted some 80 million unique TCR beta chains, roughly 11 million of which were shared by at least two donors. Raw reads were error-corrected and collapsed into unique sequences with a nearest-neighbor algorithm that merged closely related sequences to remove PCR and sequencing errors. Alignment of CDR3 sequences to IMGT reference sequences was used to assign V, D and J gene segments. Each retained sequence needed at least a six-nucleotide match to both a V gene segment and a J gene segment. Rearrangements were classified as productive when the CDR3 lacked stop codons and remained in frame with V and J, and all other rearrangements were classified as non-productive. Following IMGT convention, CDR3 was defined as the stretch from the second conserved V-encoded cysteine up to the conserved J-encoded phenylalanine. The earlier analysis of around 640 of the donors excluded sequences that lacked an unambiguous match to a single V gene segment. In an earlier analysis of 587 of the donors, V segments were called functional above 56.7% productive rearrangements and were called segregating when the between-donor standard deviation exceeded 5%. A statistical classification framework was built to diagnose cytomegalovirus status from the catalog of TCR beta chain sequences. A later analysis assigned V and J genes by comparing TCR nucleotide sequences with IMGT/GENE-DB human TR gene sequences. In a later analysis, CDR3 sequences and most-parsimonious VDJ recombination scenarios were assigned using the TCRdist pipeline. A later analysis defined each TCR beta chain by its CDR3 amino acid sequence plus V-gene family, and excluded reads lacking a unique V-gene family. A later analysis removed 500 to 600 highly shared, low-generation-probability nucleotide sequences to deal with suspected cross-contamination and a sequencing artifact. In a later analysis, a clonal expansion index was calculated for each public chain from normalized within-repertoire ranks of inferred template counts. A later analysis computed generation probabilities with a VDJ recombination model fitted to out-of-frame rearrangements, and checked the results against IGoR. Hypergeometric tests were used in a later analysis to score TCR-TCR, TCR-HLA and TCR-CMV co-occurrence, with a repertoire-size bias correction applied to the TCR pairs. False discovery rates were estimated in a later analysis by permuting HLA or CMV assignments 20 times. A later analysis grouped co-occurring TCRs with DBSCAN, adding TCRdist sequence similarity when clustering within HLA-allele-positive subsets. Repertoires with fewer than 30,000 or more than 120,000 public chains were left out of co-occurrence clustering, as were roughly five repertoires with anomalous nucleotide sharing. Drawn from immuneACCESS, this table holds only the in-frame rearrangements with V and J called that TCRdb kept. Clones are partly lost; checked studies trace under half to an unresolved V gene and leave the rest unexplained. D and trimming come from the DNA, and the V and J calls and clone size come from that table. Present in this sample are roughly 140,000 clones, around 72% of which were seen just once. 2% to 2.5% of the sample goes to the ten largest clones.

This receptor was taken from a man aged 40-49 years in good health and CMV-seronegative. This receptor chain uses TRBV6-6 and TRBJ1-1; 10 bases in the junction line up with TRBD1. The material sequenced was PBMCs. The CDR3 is CASSYEGQGVNTEAFF. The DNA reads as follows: TGTGCCAGCAGTTACGAAGGACAGGGGGTTAACACTGAAGCTTTCTTT.